This TCR beta chain was observed in a study of T-cell memory formation after mild COVID-19. This CDR3 is 12 amino acids long. V lost 4 bases and J 11 bases, leaving 12 bases between the germline ends. Study-level findings and limits: The SARS-CoV-2 specificity of second-wave clones reaching peak at day 37 remained unverified.

Each CDR3 protein is one row after TCRdb ran MiXCR on the 5' RACE reads. The sample includes 470,000 or so distinct CDR3 sequences, 20% seen only once; the top ten take about 8.1%. This clonotype was observed a handful of times. Its antigen remains unknown. This sequence joins TRBV12-3 or TRBV12-4 and TRBJ1-5; D gene uncertain. This clonotype was sampled from an adult woman who had mild COVID-19 (a few samples of this study predate the infection). Cell type and time point are not known. What was sequenced was PBMCs or a T cell subset sorted from them (not recorded which). As DNA, the CDR3 is TGTGCCAGCAGTTATTCCGGGAGGGCCCAGCATTTT. It codes for CASSYSGRAQHF.